These 17 T cell receptor beta chains share one sample of origin, sequenced in a study of T cells in Graves' hyperthyroidism and ophthalmopathy. Amplified TCR beta CDR3 regions came from RNA transcripts. The HTBI primer set was used in a first-round RT-PCR of the TCR CDR3. TCRdb redid the calling of the multiplex PCR reads with MiXCR, one entry per CDR3 protein. The data contain 540,000 or so distinct CDR3 sequences, under 60% of them singletons. Sequenced input: peripheral blood or thyroid tissue (not recorded which). Every receptor here comes from an adult woman with Graves' disease, either hyperthyroidism or ophthalmopathy (not recorded which).

The V call is TRBV10-2, the J call TRBJ1-1; D might be TRBD1 (5 bases). The CDR3 extends over 16 amino acids. Germline assignment: CDR1 WSHSY and CDR2 SAAADI. The germline V and J ends were trimmed by 0 bases and 3 bases, with 14 bases remaining between them. The CDR3 sequence: CASSESVRDPYTEAFF. CDR3 sequence (DNA): TGCGCCAGCAGTGAGTCAGTTAGGGACCCCTACACTGAAGCTTTCTTT.

This clonotype has at least ten counts. The chain couples TRBV2 to TRBJ2-2; D is possibly TRBD2 (5 bases). The CDR3 is made up of 15 amino acids. With 7 bases removed from V and 5 bases from J, the gap between germline ends came to 17 bases. Germline loops: CDR1 SNHLY, CDR2 FYNNEI. The CDR3 reads CASTPRTGFTGELFF. In nucleotides, the CDR3 is TGTGCCAGCACTCCCCGGACGGGATTTACCGGGGAGCTGTTTTTT.

This clonotype has only a few counts. The chain is built from TRBV7-9 and TRBJ2-6; 11 nucleotides align to TRBD1. Unmatched junction bases numbered 8, after V lost 4 bases and J lost 0 bases. The CDR3 is 19 amino acids. Germline CDR1 SEHNR, CDR2 FQNEAQ (reference sequence). CDR3 protein: CASSSTPGTGGSGANVLTF. The DNA of the CDR3 is TGTGCCAGCAGCTCAACTCCCGGGACAGGGGGCTCTGGGGCCAACGTCCTGACTTTC.

This clonotype was recorded at least ten times. The chain recombines TRBV6-5 with TRBJ1-5, with D unclear. The V and J ends lost 10 bases and 0 bases respectively, with 13 bases between them. The V gene's germline CDR1 is MNHEY and CDR2 SVGAGI. The CDR3 has 14 amino acids. The CDR3 DNA is TGTGCCACCGCGAGGCAGTATAGCAATCAGCCCCAGCATTTT. It specifies CATARQYSNQPQHF.

The table lists this clonotype with many counts. This chain connects TRBV10-1 to TRBJ2-7; 7 bases are a match to TRBD1. The CDR3 totals 13 residues. The germline V gene encodes CDR1 WNHNN and CDR2 SYGVQD (reference sequence). The V gene end was trimmed by 4 bases and the J gene end by 6 bases; junction bases not matched to a gene: 6. CDR3 in DNA: TGCGCCAGCAGTGCGGACAGGCTGGGCGAGCAGTACTTC. It codes for CASSADRLGEQYF.

The genes are TRBV7-2 and TRBJ1-5; 8 bases align to TRBD1. The length of the CDR3 is 15 residues. The ends lost 5 bases at V and 2 bases at J; junction bases unmatched: 5. Germline V lookup: CDR1 SGHTA, CDR2 FQGNSA. CDR3: CASSRTGTGNQPQHF. The CDR3 bases are TGTGCCAGCAGCAGGACAGGGACCGGCAATCAGCCCCAGCATTTT.

Concerning this clonotype: The DNA is left out, because the CDR3 cannot be placed on it with certainty; the CDR3 is given as TCRdb lists it. The chain carries TRBV5-1 and TRBJ2-7; the D segment call TRBD1 is taken from the table without a DNA check. The CDR3 numbers 22 amino acids, ends counted. Germline V lookup: CDR1 SGHRS, CDR2 YFSETQ. CDR3 in amino acids: CASSFYICSASSLTTGSDEQYF.

Worth noting for this clonotype: It is likely a read error, because the conserved phenylalanine at the end of the CDR3 is missing. The V gene is TRBV5-1, the J gene TRBJ2-5; 12 nucleotides match TRBD2. The CDR3 consists of 15 residues. CDR1 and CDR2 (germline): SGHRS, YFSETQ. The trim removed 0 bases at V and 3 bases at J, leaving 0 bases unmatched. The CDR3 protein is CASSLGLAGEETQYL. CDR3 DNA sequence: TGCGCCAGCAGCTTGGGACTAGCGGGAGAAGAGACCCAGTACCTC.

The chain joins TRBV20-1 to TRBJ2-2; D perhaps matches TRBD1 (8 bases). The CDR3 consists of 19 residues. Germline V CDR1 and CDR2: DFQATT, SNEGSKA (reference sequence). V gave up 3 bases and J gave up 1 base, with 24 bases separating them. In nucleotides, the CDR3 is TGCAGTGCTAGGGGGGGGTTATGGACCAGGGGGCGGAACACCGGGGAGCTGTTTTTT. As protein: CSARGGLWTRGRNTGELFF.

The chain couples TRBV10-3 to TRBJ2-7, with a tentative D call TRBD2 (6 bases). CDR1 and CDR2 (germline): ENHRY, SYGVKD. V was pared by 9 bases and J by 1 base, with 10 bases between. This CDR3 is built from 12 residues. CDR3 amino acids: CAMRDGSYEQYF. In DNA, the CDR3 is TGTGCCATGCGGGACGGGTCCTACGAGCAGTACTTC.

This clonotype appeared a few times. The V gene is TRBV10-3, the J gene TRBJ1-6; D not certain. This CDR3 spans 14 amino acids. The V end was cut by 2 bases, the J end by 8 bases, with 10 bases between. Germline V gene sequence: CDR1 ENHRY, CDR2 SYGVKD. CDR3 protein: CAISEGSRYSPLHF. The CDR3, as DNA: TGTGCCATCAGTGAGGGCAGTAGGTATTCACCCCTCCACTTT.

This clonotype was seen a few times. The chain employs TRBV2 and TRBJ1-1; D gene unclear. The V end lost 8 bases, the J end lost 1 base, and 8 bases lay between the germline ends. Germline V CDR1 and CDR2: SNHLY, FYNNEI. The CDR3 has 12 residues. The CDR3 nucleotides read TGTGCCAGCGGCATTTCGAACACTGAAGCTTTCTTT. Translation gives CASGISNTEAFF.

In its sample, this clonotype was seen a few times. J is TRBJ1-2 and V is TRBV29-1; D is perhaps TRBD1 (6 bases). Germline CDR1 reads SQVTM; CDR2 reads ANQGSEA. Trimming took off 4 bases at V and 6 bases at J, with 12 bases between the two ends. The CDR3 runs to 12 residues. CDR3 in amino acids: CSVGMGADGYTF. The CDR3 nucleotides are TGCAGCGTTGGAATGGGGGCGGATGGCTACACCTTC.

This clonotype was seen repeatedly, ten times or more. The chain links TRBV20-1 to TRBJ2-6, with unresolved D. Trimming took off 0 bases at V and 4 bases at J, with 10 bases between the two ends. The CDR3 loop spans 15 amino acids. CDR1 and CDR2 (germline): DFQATT, SNEGSKA (reference sequence). In DNA form, the CDR3 reads TGCAGTGCTAGAGATCGAAGGTCAGGGGCCAACGTCCTGACTTTC. This sequence encodes CSARDRRSGANVLTF.

This clonotype was detected ten times or more. The chain couples TRBV5-1 to TRBJ1-1; a weak D match, TRBD1 (5 bases). The CDR3 is made up of 16 amino acids. Deletions cut 1 base from V and 6 bases from J, with 19 bases between. From germline, CDR1 is SGHRS and CDR2 YFSETQ. The DNA for the CDR3 is TGCGCCAGCAGCTTGCCCACGGGGGGGGTTGTGGCTGAAGCTTTCTTT. Its protein product is CASSLPTGGVVAEAFF.

The rearrangement uses TRBV20-1 and TRBJ1-5; unclear D gene. Trimming took 6 bases from V and 5 from J, leaving 5 bases between them. Per germline, CDR1 DFQATT and CDR2 SNEGSKA (reference sequence). This CDR3 has 10 amino acids. The CDR3 loop reads CSAQDQPQHF. CDR3 DNA sequence: TGCAGTGCCCAAGATCAGCCCCAGCATTTT.

This clonotype was picked up many times. V and J are TRBV19 and TRBJ2-7; D uncertain. CDR3 size: 13 residues. The germline CDR1 and CDR2 sequences are LNHDA and SQIVND (reference sequence). Trimming pared 1 base from V and 8 bases from J, leaving 12 bases between. CDR3 DNA: TGTGCCAGTAGTATAGGACCCGAAGCCCAGCAGTACTTC. Its translation is CASSIGPEAQQYF.